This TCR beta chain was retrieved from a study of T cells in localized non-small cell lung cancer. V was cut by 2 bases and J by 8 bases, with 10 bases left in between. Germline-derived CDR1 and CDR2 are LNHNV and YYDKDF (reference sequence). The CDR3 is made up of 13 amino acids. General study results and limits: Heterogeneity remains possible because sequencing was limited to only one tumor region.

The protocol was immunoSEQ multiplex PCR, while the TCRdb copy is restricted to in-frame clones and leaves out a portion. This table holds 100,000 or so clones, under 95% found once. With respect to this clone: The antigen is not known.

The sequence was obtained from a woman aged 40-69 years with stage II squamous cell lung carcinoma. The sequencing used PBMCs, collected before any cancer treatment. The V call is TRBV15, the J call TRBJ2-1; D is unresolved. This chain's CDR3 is CATSRLGVDEQFF. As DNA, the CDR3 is TGTGCCACCAGCAGACTTGGAGTCGATGAGCAGTTCTTC.